Presented here are 3 T cell receptor beta chains from one specimen sequenced in a study of regulatory T cells in long-lasting Graves disease. Sequencing libraries for TCR beta were prepared with iRepertoire HTBI primers and Arm-PCR of CDR3 regions. MiXCR was run by TCRdb on the multiplex PCR reads, yielding one entry per CDR3 protein. The table shows over 500,000 distinct CDR3 sequences, with about 16% occurring only once. Indicated time point: newly diagnosed GD, antithyroid drugs for less than 3 months. The TCR library was made from RNA that had been extracted from PBMCs in TRIzol. The same data also contributed to another study, on T cells in Graves' hyperthyroidism and ophthalmopathy.

Sequenced material: peripheral blood mononuclear cells (PBMCs), taken at new diagnosis, from a patient treated with antithyroid drugs. The receptor set was obtained from a man aged 18 to 29 with Graves disease.

This clonotype came up many times. This chain links TRBV20-1 with TRBJ1-5; 7 bases are a match to TRBD1. This CDR3 is 13 amino acids long. After removal of 6 bases from V and 3 bases from J, the junction contained 5 bases not matched to a gene. Germline V CDR1 and CDR2: DFQATT, SNEGSKA (reference sequence). This chain's CDR3 is CSATTGVNQPQHF. CDR3 DNA sequence: TGCAGTGCCACAACAGGGGTCAATCAGCCCCAGCATTTT.

This clonotype was seen more than once but under ten times. The chain has TRBV6-1 and TRBJ1-5; D call uncertain. This CDR3 comprises 13 residues. Between the trimmed V and J ends, which lost 7 bases and 4 bases, there was a span of 11 bases. Germline loops: CDR1 MNHNS, CDR2 SASEGT. The CDR3 nucleotides read TGTGCCAGCACCGAAGTTATGAATCAGCCCCAGCATTTT. This sequence encodes CASTEVMNQPQHF.

This clonotype was seen repeatedly, ten times or more. The chain recombines TRBV20-1 with TRBJ2-1, with D possibly being TRBD2 (5 bases). The ends were cut back, 1 base at V and 0 bases at J, with 25 bases in the middle. This CDR3 spans 20 amino acids. Germline CDR1 reads DFQATT; CDR2 reads SNEGSKA (reference sequence). CDR3 protein: CSARVGQLGETLSSYNEQFF. The DNA of the CDR3 is TGCAGTGCTAGAGTTGGGCAACTAGGAGAAACATTGAGCTCCTACAATGAGCAGTTCTTC.